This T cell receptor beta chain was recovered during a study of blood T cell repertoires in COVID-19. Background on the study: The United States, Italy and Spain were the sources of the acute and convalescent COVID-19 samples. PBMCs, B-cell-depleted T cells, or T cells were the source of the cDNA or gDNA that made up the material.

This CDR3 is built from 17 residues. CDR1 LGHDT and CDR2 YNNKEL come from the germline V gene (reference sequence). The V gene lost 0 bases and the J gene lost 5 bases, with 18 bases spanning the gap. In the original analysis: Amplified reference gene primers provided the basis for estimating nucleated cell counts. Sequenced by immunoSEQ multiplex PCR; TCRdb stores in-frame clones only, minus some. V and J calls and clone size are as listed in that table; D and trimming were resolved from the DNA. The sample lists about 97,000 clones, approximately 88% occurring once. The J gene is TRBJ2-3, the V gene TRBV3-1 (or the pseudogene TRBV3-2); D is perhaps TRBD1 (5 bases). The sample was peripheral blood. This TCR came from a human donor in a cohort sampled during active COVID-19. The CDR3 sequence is CASSQDGRAGQGDTQYF. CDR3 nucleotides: TGTGCCAGCAGCCAAGATGGCCGGGCAGGTCAGGGAGATACGCAGTATTTT.